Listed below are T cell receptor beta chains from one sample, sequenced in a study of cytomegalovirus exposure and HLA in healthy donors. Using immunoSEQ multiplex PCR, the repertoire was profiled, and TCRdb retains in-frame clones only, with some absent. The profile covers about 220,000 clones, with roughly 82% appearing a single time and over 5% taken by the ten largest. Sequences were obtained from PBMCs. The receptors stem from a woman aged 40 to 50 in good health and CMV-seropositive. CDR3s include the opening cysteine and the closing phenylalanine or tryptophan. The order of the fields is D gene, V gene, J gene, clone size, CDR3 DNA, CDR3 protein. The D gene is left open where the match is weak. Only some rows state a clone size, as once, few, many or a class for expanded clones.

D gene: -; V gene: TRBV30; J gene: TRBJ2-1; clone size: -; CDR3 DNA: TGTGCCTGGGTGCCCCGTGAGGTCCCTGAGCAGTTCTTC; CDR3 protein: CAWVPREVPEQFF
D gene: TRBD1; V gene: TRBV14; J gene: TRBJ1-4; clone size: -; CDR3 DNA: TGTGCCAGCAGCCAAGTGAGGGGGCGTGATGAAAAACTGTTTTTT; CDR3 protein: CASSQVRGRDEKLFF
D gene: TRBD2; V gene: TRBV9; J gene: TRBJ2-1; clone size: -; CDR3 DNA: TGTGCCAGCAGCATTCGGACTAGCGGGAGGTCGAGCTCCTACAATGAGCAGTTCTTC; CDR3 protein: CASSIRTSGRSSSYNEQFF
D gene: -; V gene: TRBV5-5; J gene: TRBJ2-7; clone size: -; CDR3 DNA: TGTGCCAGCAGCTTGGCTCCCGGGGTCGGCTCCTACGAGCAGTACTTC; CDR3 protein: CASSLAPGVGSYEQYF
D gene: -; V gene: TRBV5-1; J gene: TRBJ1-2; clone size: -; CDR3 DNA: TGCGCCAGCAGCGGGATACAGGGAATTAGTGGCTACACCTTC; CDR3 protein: CASSGIQGISGYTF
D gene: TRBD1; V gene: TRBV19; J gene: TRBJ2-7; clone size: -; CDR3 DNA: TGTGCCAGTAGTACATACAGGGGTGGAGAGCAGTACTTC; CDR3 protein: CASSTYRGGEQYF
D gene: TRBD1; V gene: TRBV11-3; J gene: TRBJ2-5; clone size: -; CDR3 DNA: TGTGCCAGCAGCTTAGCCGGGACAGGGGGCCTGGAGACCCAGTACTTC; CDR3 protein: CASSLAGTGGLETQYF
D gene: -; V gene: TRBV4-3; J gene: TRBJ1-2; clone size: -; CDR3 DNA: TGCGCCAGCAGCCGCGCGGGGGGGCTCGCCTATGGCTACACCTTC; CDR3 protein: CASSRAGGLAYGYTF
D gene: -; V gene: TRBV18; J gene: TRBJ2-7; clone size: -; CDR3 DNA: TGTGCCAGCTCACCACCATCAGGCGGGGCCTACGAGCAGTACTTC; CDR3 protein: CASSPPSGGAYEQYF
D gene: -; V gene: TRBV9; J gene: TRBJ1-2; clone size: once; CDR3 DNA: TGTGCCAGCAGCGTATCTAACGGTGGCTACACCTTC; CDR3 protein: CASSVSNGGYTF
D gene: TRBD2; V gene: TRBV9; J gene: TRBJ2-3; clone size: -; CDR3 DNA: TGTGCCAGCTCGGGGGGGAGCCCCGGAGCAGATACGCAGTATTTT; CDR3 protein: CASSGGSPGADTQYF
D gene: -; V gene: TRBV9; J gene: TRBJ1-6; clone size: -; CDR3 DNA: TGTGCCAGCAGCGTAGATGGGAGTAATTCACCCCTCCACTTT; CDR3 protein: CASSVDGSNSPLHF
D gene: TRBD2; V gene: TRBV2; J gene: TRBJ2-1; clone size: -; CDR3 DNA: TGTGCCAGCAGCTCCCGACTAGCGGGAGGGTACAATGAGCAGTTCTTC; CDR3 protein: CASSSRLAGGYNEQFF
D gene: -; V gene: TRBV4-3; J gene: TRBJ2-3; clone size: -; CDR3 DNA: TGCGCCAGCAGCCAAGATGGAGCGATCACAGATACGCAGTATTTT; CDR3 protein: CASSQDGAITDTQYF
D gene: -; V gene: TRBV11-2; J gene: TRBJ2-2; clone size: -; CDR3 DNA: TGTGCCAGCAGCCTTACTAGTGTTGCCGGGGAGCTGTTTTTT; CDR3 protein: CASSLTSVAGELFF
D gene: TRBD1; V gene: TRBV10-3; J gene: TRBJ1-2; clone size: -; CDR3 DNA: TGTGCCCTCCGACAGGGCGAGAGGGATGGCTACACCTTC; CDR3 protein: CALRQGERDGYTF
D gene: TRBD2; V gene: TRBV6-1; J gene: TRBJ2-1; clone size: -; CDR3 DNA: TGTGCCAGCAGTGTTTCCCCGGGACTAGCGGGAGGAAGTGAGCAGTTCTTC; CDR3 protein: CASSVSPGLAGGSEQFF
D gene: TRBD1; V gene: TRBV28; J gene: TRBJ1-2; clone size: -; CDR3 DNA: TGTGCCAGCAGTCTTTCGGTAGGAGGGGGCAGTGGCTACACCTTC; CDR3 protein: CASSLSVGGGSGYTF